This entry is about one TCR beta chain. The sample originates from a study of CD8 T cells in Susac syndrome. RNA in amounts of roughly 0.5 to 1 ug was reverse transcribed with random hexamers. TCRdb passed the immunoSEQ multiplex PCR reads through MiXCR, listing each CDR3 protein once. The sample contains about 200,000 distinct CDR3 sequences, roughly 92% of which appear only once. TEMRA cells were enriched by FACS, while CD8+ and CD4+ T cells were obtained through a negative isolation that was performed magnetically. V was cut by 5 bases and J by 5 bases, with 12 bases left in between. The CDR3 covers 13 residues. CDR1 MNHEY and CDR2 SVGEGT come from the germline V gene.

This sequence originates from a human donor with multiple sclerosis. V usage is TRBV6-2 or TRBV6-3 and J usage is TRBJ2-5, with unresolved D. The sample comprised CD8+ T cells from PBMCs. CDR3 nucleotide sequence: TGTGCCAGCAGTCAATCCCTACTGGAGACCCAGTACTTC. It is translated as CASSQSLLETQYF.